The 6 T cell receptor beta chains listed next were all sequenced from one sample in a study of siplizumab effects on memory and regulatory T cells. Method: immunoSEQ multiplex PCR; TCRdb's copy keeps in-frame clones and lacks some. The sample holds fewer than 130,000 clones, about nine tenths seen once. Input material: CD4+ T cells sorted from blood. These receptors all come from a human donor in good health.

The chain employs TRBV28 and TRBJ2-5; TRBD2 is a possible D gene (5 bases). Germline V gene sequence: CDR1 MDHEN, CDR2 SYDVKM. Trimming removed 1 base from V and 2 bases from J, with 11 bases in between. The CDR3 runs 15 residues. CDR3 protein: CASSLSLVVQETQYF. The CDR3 nucleotides are TGTGCCAGCAGTTTATCACTAGTGGTACAAGAGACCCAGTACTTC.

The genes are TRBV6-1 and TRBJ1-1; the D gene is possibly TRBD1 (5 bases). The CDR3 sequence is 13 residues long. Germline CDR1 and CDR2: MNHNS and SASEGT. With 5 bases removed from V and 6 bases from J, the gap between germline ends came to 13 bases. The CDR3 sequence is CASSSFDSSEAFF. The CDR3, as DNA: TGTGCCAGCAGTTCCTTCGACAGTTCTGAAGCTTTCTTT.

Only one count was recorded for this clone. The chain combines TRBV7-3 with TRBJ2-5; the match to TRBD1 covers 8 bases. The CDR3 extends over 15 amino acids. Germline trimming cut 5 bases from V and 1 base from J; bases unmatched to any gene: 6. From germline, CDR1 is SGHTA and CDR2 FQGTGA. CDR3 sequence: CASSANGQGQETQYF. The CDR3 DNA reads TGTGCCAGCAGCGCCAACGGACAGGGCCAAGAGACCCAGTACTTC.

The CDR3 coding sequence is TGTGCCAGCAGTGATATCCAGGGGGTCGGGGAGCTGTTTTTT. Its protein is CASSDIQGVGELFF. The V call is TRBV2, the J call TRBJ2-2; TRBD1 agrees at 7 bases. The CDR3 totals 14 residues. CDR1 and CDR2 (germline): SNHLY, FYNNEI. The J segment lost 7 bases and the V segment lost 3 bases, leaving 5 bases of the junction unmatched.

The chain recombines TRBV2 with TRBJ2-7, with 11 bases fitting TRBD2. In germline, CDR1 is SNHLY, CDR2 FYNNEI. CDR3 length equals 14 residues. Trimming at V came to 5 bases and at J to 5 bases, leaving 5 bases not matched to a gene. The CDR3: CASSTSGSWDEQYF. The CDR3 region has the DNA TGTGCCAGCAGTACTAGCGGGAGTTGGGACGAGCAGTACTTC.

The CDR3 coding sequence is TGTGCCAGCAGCCTCCGGGGAGCGGGGTTCACAGATACGCAGTATTTT. Translated: CASSLRGAGFTDTQYF. The V call is TRBV7-9, the J call TRBJ2-3; 7 positions agree with TRBD2. Germline CDR1 reads SEHNR; CDR2 reads FQNEAQ (reference sequence). With V trimmed by 5 bases and J by 2 bases, 10 bases remained unmatched. The CDR3 loop spans 16 amino acids.